Listed below are T cell receptor beta chains from one sample, sequenced in a study of CD8 T cells in Susac syndrome. TCRdb re-called the immunoSEQ multiplex PCR reads with MiXCR, one entry per CDR3 protein. The table lists more than 85,000 distinct CDR3 sequences, about 93% of them singletons. The sample comprised CD4+ T cells from PBMCs. These receptors all come from a human donor with Susac syndrome. Each CDR3 is given with its conserved first and last residue. D genes are given only for firm matches. The size of a clone is reported for some rows only, either as once, few or many, or as a class for expanded clones.

clone_size,d_call,j_call,v_call,cdr3_nt,cdr3_aa
once,.,TRBJ1-6,TRBV7-9,TGTGCCAGCAGCTTATCGCACAGGGATAATTCACCCCTCCACTTT,CASSLSHRDNSPLHF
.,.,TRBJ1-2,TRBV12-3/TRBV12-4,TGTGCCAGCAGTCGCCCGGGCAGAGCTCTAAGCTACACCTTC,CASSRPGRALSYTF
.,.,TRBJ2-1,TRBV30,TGTGCCTGGAGACTAGGGGGTGTTTCCGATGAGCAGTTCTTC,CAWRLGGVSDEQFF
.,.,TRBJ2-3,TRBV7-8,TGTGCCAGCAGCCCAGGGGAGGGGGATACGCAGTATTTT,CASSPGEGDTQYF
.,TRBD1,TRBJ2-7,TRBV20-1,TGCAGTGCTAGCCCGGGACAGAACTACGAGCAGTACTTC,CSASPGQNYEQYF
.,.,TRBJ1-3,TRBV23-1,TGCGCCAGAACCAGGGGTAGAGATGGAAACACCATATATTTT,CARTRGRDGNTIYF
.,.,TRBJ2-5,TRBV20-1,TGCAGTGCTAGAGGAGAGGAGACCCAGTACTTC,CSARGEETQYF
.,.,TRBJ1-2,TRBV7-9,TGTGCCAGCAGCTTGACCTTGAAAGGGAACTATGGCTACACCTTC,CASSLTLKGNYGYTF
.,TRBD1,TRBJ2-2,TRBV19,TGTGCCAGTACCCAGACAGGGGGAATCGGGGAGCTGTTTTTT,CASTQTGGIGELFF
few,TRBD1,TRBJ2-2,TRBV5-1,TGCGCCAGCAGCCTCTTGACAGGGAGCACCGGGGAGCTGTTTTTT,CASSLLTGSTGELFF
.,TRBD2,TRBJ2-1,TRBV18,TGTGCCAGCTCACCGAGCGGGGGGCCCTACAATGAGCAGTTCTTC,CASSPSGGPYNEQFF
.,.,TRBJ2-1,TRBV5-6,TGTGCCAGCAGCTCGGGCCTCCCCAACAATGAGCAGTTCTTC,CASSSGLPNNEQFF
once,.,TRBJ2-1,TRBV6-2/TRBV6-3,TGTGCCAGCAGCCTCACTAGATTTCGCGAGCAGTTCTTC,CASSLTRFREQFF
.,.,TRBJ2-1,TRBV20-1,TGCAGTGCTAGAGTAGAGAACTACAATGAGCAGTTCTTC,CSARVENYNEQFF
.,TRBD1,TRBJ2-5,TRBV14,TGTGCCAGCAGCCAAGTACAGGGGCAGGGGACCCAGTACTTC,CASSQVQGQGTQYF
.,.,TRBJ1-1,TRBV6-6,TGTGCCAGCAGCGATCCGGGACATTTGAACACTGAAGCTTTCTTT,CASSDPGHLNTEAFF
.,.,TRBJ2-2,TRBV5-1,TGCGCCAGCAGCCCGGACAACGCGAACACCGGGGAGCTGTTTTTT,CASSPDNANTGELFF
.,TRBD2,TRBJ2-5,TRBV2,TGTGCCAGCACTCCTAGCGGGGGCGGGACCCAGTACTTC,CASTPSGGGTQYF
.,.,TRBJ1-1,TRBV5-4,TGTGCCAGCAGCTTCGATCACACTGAAGCTTTCTTT,CASSFDHTEAFF
.,.,TRBJ1-2,TRBV7-2,TGTGCCAGCAGCCCCGACAGGCCTTGGGGGTATGGCTACACCTTC,CASSPDRPWGYGYTF
.,TRBD1,TRBJ1-5,TRBV27,TGTGCCAGCAGTTTGACAGGGGGCAAACAGCCCCAGCATTTT,CASSLTGGKQPQHF
.,.,TRBJ1-1,TRBV27,TGTGCCAGCAGTTTATCTCGGGTTGACACTGAAGCTTTCTTT,CASSLSRVDTEAFF
.,TRBD1,TRBJ2-7,TRBV20-1,TGCAGTGCTAGAGATATCGGACAGGGATCGATTCACGAGCAGTACTTC,CSARDIGQGSIHEQYF
.,.,TRBJ1-5,TRBV15,TGTGCCACCAGCAGAGACGGGGGGATCCATCAGCCCCAGCATTTT,CATSRDGGIHQPQHF
.,TRBD1,TRBJ1-1,TRBV27,TGTGCCAGCAGCCCCCGCGGCAGGCAGGGGGGCACTGAAGCTTTCTTT,CASSPRGRQGGTEAFF
.,.,TRBJ1-4,TRBV9,TGTGCCGGCATAGGTGAAGCCACCCCTCTCGGTGAAAAACTGTTTTTT,CAGIGEATPLGEKLFF
.,.,TRBJ2-2,TRBV18,TGTGCCAGCTCACCGTTGACCCTTAAGGACACCGGGGAGCTGTTTTTT,CASSPLTLKDTGELFF
.,.,TRBJ1-4,TRBV14,TGTGCCAGCAGCCAAGTGCAGACAGGCGGACTGTTTTTT,CASSQVQTGGLFF
few,.,TRBJ2-7,TRBV7-9,TGTGCCAGCAGCTTAGCCGTAAACTACGAGCAGTACTTC,CASSLAVNYEQYF
.,.,TRBJ1-1,TRBV7-2,TGTGCCAGCAGCCCGACTAGGTTGAACACTGAAGCTTTCTTT,CASSPTRLNTEAFF
.,TRBD2,TRBJ2-7,TRBV7-8,TGTGCCAGCAGCCCACCTGCCGGGACTAGCGGGGGGCTTTACGAGCAGTACTTC,CASSPPAGTSGGLYEQYF
.,.,TRBJ1-4,TRBV9,TGTGCCAGCAGCGTAGACTGGGGGAACCGGAATGAAAAACTGTTTTTT,CASSVDWGNRNEKLFF
.,.,TRBJ2-3,TRBV11-2,TGTGCCAGCAGCTCGGAACTATATAGTTCGCAGTATTTT,CASSSELYSSQYF
.,TRBD1,TRBJ2-3,TRBV27,TGTGCCAGCAGCAATCCTCGGGACAGGGATATCGATACGCAGTATTTT,CASSNPRDRDIDTQYF
.,TRBD1,TRBJ2-3,TRBV14,TGTGCCAGCAGTCACGACAGGGGAACAGATACGCAGTATTTT,CASSHDRGTDTQYF
.,.,TRBJ1-5,TRBV5-6,TGTGCCAGCAGCTTGGGAGAAGGAAGGAGGCACAATCAGCCCCAGCATTTT,CASSLGEGRRHNQPQHF
.,.,TRBJ1-5,TRBV30,TGTGCCTTCGATGGAGGACCTCATAGCAATCAGCCCCAGCATTTT,CAFDGGPHSNQPQHF
.,.,TRBJ2-7,TRBV12-3/TRBV12-4,TGTGCCAGCACCCAGAGGGGCCCCTACGAGCAGTACTTC,CASTQRGPYEQYF
.,TRBD1,TRBJ2-6,TRBV30,TGTGCCTGGATGCTAACAGGGGGGAACGTCCTGACTTTC,CAWMLTGGNVLTF
.,.,TRBJ1-1,TRBV30,TGTGCCTGGAGTGGAAAATGGACAAGTGGCACTGAAGCTTTCTTT,CAWSGKWTSGTEAFF
.,.,TRBJ2-1,TRBV9,TGTGCCAGCAGCGTAGGAGGTGGAGGGGTGAATGAGCAGTTCTTC,CASSVGGGGVNEQFF
.,TRBD2,TRBJ2-5,TRBV27,TGTGCCAGCATGACTAGCGGAGAGACCCAGTACTTC,CASMTSGETQYF
few,TRBD1,TRBJ2-7,TRBV20-1,TGCAGTGCTAAGACAGGGCCCTACGAGCAGTACTTC,CSAKTGPYEQYF
.,.,TRBJ1-2,TRBV10-2,TGCGCCGTTCGGCCTGACGGTGGCTACACCTTC,CAVRPDGGYTF
.,TRBD1,TRBJ2-3,TRBV19,TGTGCCAGTAGTACCCGACAGGGAAGAGATACGCAGTATTTT,CASSTRQGRDTQYF
.,TRBD2,TRBJ2-3,TRBV4-3,TGCGCCAGCAGCCAAGTCGCCAGCGGGGGAGCTACAGATACGCAGTATTTT,CASSQVASGGATDTQYF
.,.,TRBJ1-2,TRBV6-7,TGTGCCAGCAGCACGACAGCTAACTATGGCTACACCTTC,CASSTTANYGYTF
.,TRBD1,TRBJ1-5,TRBV2,TGTGCCAGCACCGAATGGAGGACAGGGGAGGGTCAGCCCCAGCATTTT,CASTEWRTGEGQPQHF